These T cell receptor beta chains were read from a single sample in a study of blood T cell repertoires in COVID-19. Here immunoSEQ multiplex PCR was the method, and the copy in TCRdb shows in-frame clones only, minus some. The sample consists of 35,000 to 45,000 clones, roughly 80% of them appearing once. The sample consisted of peripheral blood. The receptors here all came from a human donor in a cohort sampled during active COVID-19. CDR3s include the opening cysteine and the closing phenylalanine or tryptophan. Fields, in order: clone size, D gene, J gene, V gene, CDR3 DNA, CDR3 protein. D genes are given only for firm matches. Expanded clones get a size class; other rows say once, few or many, or leave the size out.

clone_size: -
d_call: -
j_call: TRBJ2-7
v_call: TRBV12-3/TRBV12-4
cdr3_nt: TGTGCCAGCAGGGGGCCCATGGGCGAGCAGTACTTC
cdr3_aa: CASRGPMGEQYF

clone_size: -
d_call: TRBD2
j_call: TRBJ2-1
v_call: TRBV9
cdr3_nt: TGTGCCAGCAGCGCCCGGGGGGGGTACAATGAGCAGTTCTTC
cdr3_aa: CASSARGGYNEQFF

clone_size: -
d_call: -
j_call: TRBJ2-7
v_call: TRBV5-1
cdr3_nt: TGCGCCAGCAGCTTGGACAGGTCCTACGAGCAGTACTTC
cdr3_aa: CASSLDRSYEQYF

clone_size: -
d_call: -
j_call: TRBJ1-1
v_call: TRBV15
cdr3_nt: TGTGCCGTTCAAGGGGAGGGTAACACTGAAGCTTTCTTT
cdr3_aa: CAVQGEGNTEAFF

clone_size: -
d_call: TRBD1
j_call: TRBJ2-6
v_call: TRBV18
cdr3_nt: TGTGCCAGCTCACTTCTGGCCAGGGGGAGCTCTGGGGCCAACGTCCTGACTTTC
cdr3_aa: CASSLLARGSSGANVLTF

clone_size: -
d_call: TRBD2
j_call: TRBJ2-2
v_call: TRBV7-3
cdr3_nt: TGTGCCAGCAGCCCCCGACTAGCGGGGGGGCTAGGGGAGCTGTTTTTT
cdr3_aa: CASSPRLAGGLGELFF

clone_size: -
d_call: -
j_call: TRBJ2-3
v_call: TRBV19
cdr3_nt: TGTGCCAGTAGTATGCCGACTGGAGGCACAGATACGCAGTATTTT
cdr3_aa: CASSMPTGGTDTQYF

clone_size: -
d_call: -
j_call: TRBJ1-1
v_call: TRBV3-1/TRBV3-2
cdr3_nt: TGTGCCAGCAGCCAAGATTATGCGGGAGAAGCTTTCTTT
cdr3_aa: CASSQDYAGEAFF

clone_size: few
d_call: -
j_call: TRBJ2-7
v_call: TRBV7-9
cdr3_nt: TGTGCCAGCAGCCAACAGCTCAGCTCCTACGAGCAGTACTTC
cdr3_aa: CASSQQLSSYEQYF

clone_size: -
d_call: -
j_call: TRBJ1-2
v_call: TRBV5-4
cdr3_nt: TGTGCCAGCAGCTTGAGTGGACAGCGCTATGGCTACACCTTC
cdr3_aa: CASSLSGQRYGYTF

clone_size: -
d_call: -
j_call: TRBJ1-3
v_call: TRBV3-1/TRBV3-2
cdr3_nt: TGTGCCAGCAGCCAAGGGCAGGGTCTAAACACCATATATTTT
cdr3_aa: CASSQGQGLNTIYF

clone_size: -
d_call: TRBD1
j_call: TRBJ1-1
v_call: TRBV23-1
cdr3_nt: TGCGCCTGGACCCAGGGACAGGGGGCAGTGAACACTGAAGCTTTCTTT
cdr3_aa: CAWTQGQGAVNTEAFF

clone_size: -
d_call: -
j_call: TRBJ1-3
v_call: TRBV7-2
cdr3_nt: TGTGCCAGCAGCTCCTCAGGGTTCTCTGGAAACACCATATATTTT
cdr3_aa: CASSSSGFSGNTIYF

clone_size: -
d_call: TRBD1
j_call: TRBJ1-1
v_call: TRBV7-8
cdr3_nt: TGTGCCAGCAGTGACAGGGAGTTCACTGAAGCTTTCTTT
cdr3_aa: CASSDREFTEAFF

clone_size: -
d_call: -
j_call: TRBJ1-4
v_call: TRBV9
cdr3_nt: TGTGCCAGCAGCGTGGACATCGGAAAACTGTTTTTT
cdr3_aa: CASSVDIGKLFF

clone_size: -
d_call: TRBD2
j_call: TRBJ2-5
v_call: TRBV7-2
cdr3_nt: TGTGCCAGCAGCAAGGGACTAGCGGGGGGGCTGGAGACCCAGTACTTC
cdr3_aa: CASSKGLAGGLETQYF

clone_size: few
d_call: -
j_call: TRBJ2-7
v_call: TRBV7-3
cdr3_nt: TGTGCCAGCAGCCCAACTCCCCGGGATAGGGTGTACGAGCAGTACTTC
cdr3_aa: CASSPTPRDRVYEQYF

clone_size: few
d_call: -
j_call: TRBJ1-3
v_call: TRBV7-9
cdr3_nt: TGTGCCAGCAGCTCGGACGGGAGCTCTGGAAACACCATATATTTT
cdr3_aa: CASSSDGSSGNTIYF

clone_size: -
d_call: TRBD1
j_call: TRBJ2-7
v_call: TRBV5-6
cdr3_nt: TGTGCCAGCAGCCGGACAGGCGGCGGCTACGAGCAGTACTTC
cdr3_aa: CASSRTGGGYEQYF

clone_size: -
d_call: TRBD2
j_call: TRBJ2-7
v_call: TRBV7-2
cdr3_nt: TGTGCCAGCATCGGAGTAGCGGGCCAGGAGGGGGAGCAGTACTTC
cdr3_aa: CASIGVAGQEGEQYF

clone_size: few
d_call: -
j_call: TRBJ2-2
v_call: TRBV3-1/TRBV3-2
cdr3_nt: TGTGCCAGCAGCCGACTAAGGACTATCCTCGGCGGGGAGCTGTTTTTT
cdr3_aa: CASSRLRTILGGELFF